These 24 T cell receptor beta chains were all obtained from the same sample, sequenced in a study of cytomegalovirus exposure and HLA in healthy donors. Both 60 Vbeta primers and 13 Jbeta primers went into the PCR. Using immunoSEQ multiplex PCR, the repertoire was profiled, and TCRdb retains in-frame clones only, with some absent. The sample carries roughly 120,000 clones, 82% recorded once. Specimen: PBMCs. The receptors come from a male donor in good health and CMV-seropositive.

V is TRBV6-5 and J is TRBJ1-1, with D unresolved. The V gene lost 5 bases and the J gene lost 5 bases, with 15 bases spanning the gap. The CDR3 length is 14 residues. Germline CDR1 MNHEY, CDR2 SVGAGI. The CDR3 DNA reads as TGTGCCAGCAGTAGAGCGGGAGTGGGAACTGAAGCTTTCTTT. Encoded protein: CASSRAGVGTEAFF.

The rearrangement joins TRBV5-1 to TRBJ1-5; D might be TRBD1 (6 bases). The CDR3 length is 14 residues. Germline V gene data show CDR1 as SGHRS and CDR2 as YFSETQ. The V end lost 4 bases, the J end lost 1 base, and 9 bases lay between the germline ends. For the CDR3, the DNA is TGCGCCAGCAGCCCAGGGGCGAGCAATCAGCCCCAGCATTTT. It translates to CASSPGASNQPQHF.

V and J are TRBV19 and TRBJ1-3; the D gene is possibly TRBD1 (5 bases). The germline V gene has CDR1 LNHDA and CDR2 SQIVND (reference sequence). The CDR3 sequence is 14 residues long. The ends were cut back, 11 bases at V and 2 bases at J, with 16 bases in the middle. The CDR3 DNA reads TGTGCCTCCCAAATCGGCAGGGCTGGAAACACCATATATTTT. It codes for CASQIGRAGNTIYF.

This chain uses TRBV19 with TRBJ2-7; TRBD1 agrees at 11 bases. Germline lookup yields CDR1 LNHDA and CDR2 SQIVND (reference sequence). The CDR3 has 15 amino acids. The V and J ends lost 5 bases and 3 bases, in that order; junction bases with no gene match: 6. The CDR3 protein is CASSATGTGGYEQYF. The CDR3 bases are TGTGCCAGTAGTGCGACCGGGACAGGGGGCTACGAGCAGTACTTC.

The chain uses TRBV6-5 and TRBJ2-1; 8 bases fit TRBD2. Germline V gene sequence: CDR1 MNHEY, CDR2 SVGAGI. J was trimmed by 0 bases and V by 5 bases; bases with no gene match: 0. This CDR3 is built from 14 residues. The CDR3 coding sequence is TGTGCCAGCAGTAGCGGGAGCTCCTACAATGAGCAGTTCTTC. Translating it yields CASSSGSSYNEQFF.

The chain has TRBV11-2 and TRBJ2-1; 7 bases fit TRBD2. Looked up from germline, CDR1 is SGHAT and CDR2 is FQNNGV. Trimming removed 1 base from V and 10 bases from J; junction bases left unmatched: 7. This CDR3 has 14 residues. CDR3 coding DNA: TGTGCCAGCAGCTTAGGTTGGTGGGGGGGGGAGCAGTTCTTC. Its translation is CASSLGWWGGEQFF.

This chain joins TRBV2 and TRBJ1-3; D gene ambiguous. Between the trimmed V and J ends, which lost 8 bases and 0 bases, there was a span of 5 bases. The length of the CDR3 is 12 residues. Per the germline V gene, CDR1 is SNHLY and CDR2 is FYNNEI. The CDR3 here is CASGVSGNTIYF. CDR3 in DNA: TGTGCCAGCGGAGTCTCTGGAAACACCATATATTTT.

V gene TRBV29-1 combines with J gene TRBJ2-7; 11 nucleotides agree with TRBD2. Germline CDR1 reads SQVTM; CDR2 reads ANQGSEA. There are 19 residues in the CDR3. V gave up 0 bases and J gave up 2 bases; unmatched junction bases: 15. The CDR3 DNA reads TGCAGCGTTGAAGATAGGGGGACTAGCGGACAATTTCCCCCCTACGAGCAGTACTTC. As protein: CSVEDRGTSGQFPPYEQYF.

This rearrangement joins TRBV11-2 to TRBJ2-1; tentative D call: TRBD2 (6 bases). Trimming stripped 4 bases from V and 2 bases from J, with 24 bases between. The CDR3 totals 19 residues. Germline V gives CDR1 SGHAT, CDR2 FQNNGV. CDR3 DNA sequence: TGTGCCAGCAGCTCCGAACATAGGAAGCGGGTAAATACCTACAATGAGCAGTTCTTC. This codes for CASSSEHRKRVNTYNEQFF.

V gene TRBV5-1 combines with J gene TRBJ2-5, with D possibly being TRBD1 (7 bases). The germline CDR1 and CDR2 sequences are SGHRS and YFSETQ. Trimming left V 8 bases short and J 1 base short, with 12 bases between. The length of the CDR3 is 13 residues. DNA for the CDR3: TGCGCCAGTCGACAGGGAGGCCAAGAGACCCAGTACTTC. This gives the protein CASRQGGQETQYF.

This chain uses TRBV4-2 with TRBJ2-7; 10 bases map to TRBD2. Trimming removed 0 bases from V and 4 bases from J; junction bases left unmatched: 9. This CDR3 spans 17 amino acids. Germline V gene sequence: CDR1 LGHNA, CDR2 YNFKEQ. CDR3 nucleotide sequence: TGTGCCAGCAGCCAAGAACCGAGGACTAGCGGAGGATACGAGCAGTACTTC. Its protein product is CASSQEPRTSGGYEQYF.

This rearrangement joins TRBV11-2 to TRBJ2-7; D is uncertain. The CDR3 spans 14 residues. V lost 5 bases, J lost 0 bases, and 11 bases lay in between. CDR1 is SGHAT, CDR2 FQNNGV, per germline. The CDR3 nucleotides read TGTGCCAGCAGCCCCTTTCTTAGCTCCTACGAGCAGTACTTC. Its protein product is CASSPFLSSYEQYF.

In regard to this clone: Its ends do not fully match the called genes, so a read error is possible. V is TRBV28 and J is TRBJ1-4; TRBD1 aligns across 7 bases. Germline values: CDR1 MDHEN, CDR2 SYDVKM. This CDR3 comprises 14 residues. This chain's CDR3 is CAGSLGQNNEKLFF. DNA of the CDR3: TGTGCCGGCAGCCTGGGACAGAATAATGAAAAACTGTTTTTT.

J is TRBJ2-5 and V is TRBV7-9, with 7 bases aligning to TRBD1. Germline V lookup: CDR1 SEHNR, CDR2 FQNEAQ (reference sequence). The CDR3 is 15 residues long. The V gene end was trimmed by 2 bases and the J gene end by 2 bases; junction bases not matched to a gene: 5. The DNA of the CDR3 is TGTGCCAGCAGCTTAATGTCAGGGGGTCAAGAGACCCAGTACTTC. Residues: CASSLMSGGQETQYF. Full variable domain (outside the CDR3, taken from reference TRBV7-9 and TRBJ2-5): DTGVSQNPRHKITKRGQNVTFRCDPISEHNRLYWYRQTLGQGPEFLTYFQNEAQLEKSRLLSDRFSAERPKGSFSTLEIQRTEQGDSAMYLCASSLMSGGQETQYFGPGTRLLVL.

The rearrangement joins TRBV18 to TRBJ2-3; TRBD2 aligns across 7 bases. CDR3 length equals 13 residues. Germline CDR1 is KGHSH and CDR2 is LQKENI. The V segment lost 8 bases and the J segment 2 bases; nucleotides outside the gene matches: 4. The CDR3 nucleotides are TGTGCCAGCCGCGGGACTAACACAGATACGCAGTATTTT. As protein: CASRGTNTDTQYF.

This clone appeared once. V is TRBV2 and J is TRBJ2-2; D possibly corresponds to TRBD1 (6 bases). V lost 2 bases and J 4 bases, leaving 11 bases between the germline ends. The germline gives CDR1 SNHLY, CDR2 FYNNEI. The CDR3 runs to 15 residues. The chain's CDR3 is CASSELGRGTGELFF. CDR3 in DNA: TGTGCCAGCAGTGAATTGGGCAGGGGCACCGGGGAGCTGTTTTTT.

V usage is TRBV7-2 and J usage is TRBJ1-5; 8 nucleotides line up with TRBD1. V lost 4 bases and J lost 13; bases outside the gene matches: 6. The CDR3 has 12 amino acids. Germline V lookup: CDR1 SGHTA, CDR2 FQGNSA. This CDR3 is CASSSPGQEQHF. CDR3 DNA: TGTGCCAGCAGCTCACCGGGACAGGAACAGCATTTT.

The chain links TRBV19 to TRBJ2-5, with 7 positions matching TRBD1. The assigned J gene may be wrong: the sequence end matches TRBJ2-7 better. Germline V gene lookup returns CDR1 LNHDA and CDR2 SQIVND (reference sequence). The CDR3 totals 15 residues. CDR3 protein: CASSIGTVGSYEQYF. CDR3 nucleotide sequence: TGTGCCAGTAGTATCGGGACAGTAGGCTCCTACGAGCAGTACTTC.

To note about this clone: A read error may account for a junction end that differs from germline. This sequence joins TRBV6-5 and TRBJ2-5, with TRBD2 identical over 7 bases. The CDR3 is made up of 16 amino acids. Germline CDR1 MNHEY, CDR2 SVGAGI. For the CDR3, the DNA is TGTGCCAGCAGGTACTCACCTAGCGGAGGGCGAGAGACCCAGTACTTC. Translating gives CASRYSPSGGRETQYF.

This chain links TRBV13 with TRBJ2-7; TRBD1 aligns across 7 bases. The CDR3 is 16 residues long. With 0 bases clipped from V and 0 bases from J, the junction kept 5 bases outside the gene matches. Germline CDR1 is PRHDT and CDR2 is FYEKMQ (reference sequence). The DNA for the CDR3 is TGTGCCAGCAGCTTAGGCCAGGGGGTTTTCTCCTACGAGCAGTACTTC. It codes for CASSLGQGVFSYEQYF.

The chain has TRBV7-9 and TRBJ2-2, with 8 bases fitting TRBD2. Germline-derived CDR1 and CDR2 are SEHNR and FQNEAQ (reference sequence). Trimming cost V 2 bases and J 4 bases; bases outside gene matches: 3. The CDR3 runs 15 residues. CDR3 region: CASSLSLAGTGELFF. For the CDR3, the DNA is TGTGCCAGCAGCTTAAGTCTAGCGGGCACCGGGGAGCTGTTTTTT.

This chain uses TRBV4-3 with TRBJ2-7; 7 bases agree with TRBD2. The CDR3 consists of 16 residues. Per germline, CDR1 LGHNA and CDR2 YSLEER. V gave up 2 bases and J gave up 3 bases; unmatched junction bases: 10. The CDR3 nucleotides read TGCGCCAGCAGCCAACGTCCCAGGGCGGGAGTCTACGAGCAGTACTTC. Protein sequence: CASSQRPRAGVYEQYF.

The CDR3 bases are TGTGCCAGCAGGCACCCCTGCGAAACTAGCGGGAGCCCGGGAGAGCAGTACTTC. Its protein product is CASRHPCETSGSPGEQYF. This chain uses TRBV6-4 with TRBJ2-7; TRBD2 matches at 11 bases. Germline values: CDR1 MRHNA, CDR2 SNTAGT. CDR3 size: 18 residues. With V trimmed by 6 bases and J by 7 bases, 20 bases remained unmatched.

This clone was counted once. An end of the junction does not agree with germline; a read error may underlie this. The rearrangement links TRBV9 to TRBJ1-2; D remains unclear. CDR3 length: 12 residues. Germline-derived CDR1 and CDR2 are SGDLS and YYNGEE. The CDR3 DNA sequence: TGTGCCAGCACAAGCCCCCCCAGCCGGGAAAGTTTC. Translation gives CASTSPPSRESF.